This T cell receptor (beta chain) came from a study of blood T cell repertoires in COVID-19. For the study at large: Collection of acute and convalescent COVID-19 samples took place in the United States, Italy and Spain. Sources were T cells, B-cell-depleted T cells, or PBMCs; the material itself was cDNA or gDNA.

The protocol was immunoSEQ multiplex PCR, while the TCRdb copy is restricted to in-frame clones and leaves out a portion. The table includes about 220,000 clones, roughly 85% detected once. Assignment of participants to cohorts was predicated upon participant-reported clinical history. V was clipped by 2 bases and J by 11 bases; unmatched bases: 4. The germline CDR1 and CDR2 sequences are KGHDR and SFDVKD. The CDR3 has 12 residues. This clone came up once. The chain has TRBV24-1 and TRBJ1-1, with TRBD1 matching 7 bases. The sample consisted of PBMCs or T cells enriched from blood (not recorded which). The sequence was collected from a woman between 45 and 65 years old who had been exposed to COVID-19. Written as DNA, the CDR3 is TGTGCCACCAGTGATTCCCAGGGGGAGGCTTTCTTT. This sequence encodes CATSDSQGEAFF.